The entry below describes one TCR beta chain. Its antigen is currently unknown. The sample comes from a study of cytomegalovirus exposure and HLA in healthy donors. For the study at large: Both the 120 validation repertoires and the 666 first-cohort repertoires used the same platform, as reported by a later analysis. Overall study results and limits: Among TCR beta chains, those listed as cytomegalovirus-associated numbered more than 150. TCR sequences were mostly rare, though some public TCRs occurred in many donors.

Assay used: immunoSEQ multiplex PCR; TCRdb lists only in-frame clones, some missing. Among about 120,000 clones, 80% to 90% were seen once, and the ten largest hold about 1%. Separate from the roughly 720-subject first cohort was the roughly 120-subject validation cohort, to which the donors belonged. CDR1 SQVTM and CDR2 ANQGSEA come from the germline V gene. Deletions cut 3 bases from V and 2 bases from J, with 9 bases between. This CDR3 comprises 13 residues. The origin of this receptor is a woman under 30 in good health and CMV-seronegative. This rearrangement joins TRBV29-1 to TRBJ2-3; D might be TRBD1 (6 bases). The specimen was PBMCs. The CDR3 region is CSVERQATDTQYF. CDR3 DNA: TGCAGCGTTGAGCGACAGGCCACAGATACGCAGTATTTT.